This paragraph reports one T cell receptor (beta chain). This sample was taken from a study of blood T cells in healthy people across ages. Combining a sample-barcoded 5' primer with a J-beta primer mix, a second PCR ran for roughly 6 to 12 cycles. TCRdb ran MiXCR on the 5' RACE reads and lists one entry per CDR3 protein. The table lists around 990,000 distinct CDR3 sequences, 20% to 25% of them singletons. CDR3 length: 14 amino acids. Between the trimmed V and J ends, which lost 5 bases and 3 bases, there was a span of 13 bases. Germline CDR1 SGHRS, CDR2 YFSETQ. The sample was also reused in another study, on T cells of mothers and their children.

This rearrangement joins TRBV5-1 to TRBJ2-3; D is unresolved. The clonotype comes from a girl aged 2 to 9 in good health. Sequencing was carried out using blood. The CDR3 spells CASRYPEWTDTQYF. CDR3 bases: TGCGCCAGCAGGTATCCTGAATGGACAGATACGCAGTATTTT. The full variable domain, with the rest looked up from reference TRBV5-1 and TRBJ2-3, is KAGVTQTPRYLIKTRGQQVTLSCSPISGHRSVSWYQQTPGQGLQFLFEYFSETQRNKGNFPGRFSGRQFSNSRSEMNVSTLELGDSALYLCASRYPEWTDTQYFGPGTRLTVL.